This is a list of T cell receptor beta chains from one sample in a study of T-cell memory formation after mild COVID-19. TCRdb itself ran the 5' RACE reads through MiXCR, one entry per CDR3 protein. Among hundreds of thousands of distinct CDR3 sequences listed, about an eighth were seen once. Input material: PBMCs or a T cell subset sorted from them (not recorded which). All receptors come from a man in his late teens or twenties who had mild COVID-19 (a few samples of this study predate the infection). Cell type and time point are not known. CDR3s include the opening cysteine and the closing phenylalanine or tryptophan. Fields, in order: V gene, J gene, clone size, D gene, CDR3 protein, CDR3 DNA. The D gene is left open where the match is weak. A clone size is listed for some rows: how often the clone was seen (once, few, many), or a class if it is expanded.

v_gene: TRBV12-3/TRBV12-4
j_gene: TRBJ2-4
abundance: few
d_gene: TRBD2
CDR3aa: CASFNRGGNIQYF
CDR3nt: TGTGCCAGCTTCAACCGGGGGGGGAACATTCAGTACTTC

v_gene: TRBV7-9
j_gene: TRBJ1-6
abundance: few
d_gene: .
CDR3aa: CASSLVGSDSPLHF
CDR3nt: TGTGCCAGCAGCTTAGTGGGTTCGGATTCACCCCTCCACTTT

v_gene: TRBV7-6
j_gene: TRBJ2-5
abundance: .
d_gene: TRBD2
CDR3aa: CASSLAAGGPGKTQYF
CDR3nt: TGTGCCAGCAGCTTAGCGGCGGGGGGGCCGGGAAAGACCCAGTACTTC

v_gene: TRBV5-4
j_gene: TRBJ2-3
abundance: few
d_gene: TRBD2
CDR3aa: CASSLFAGGPTDTQYF
CDR3nt: TGTGCCAGCAGCTTGTTCGCGGGGGGGCCGACAGATACGCAGTATTTT

v_gene: TRBV7-3
j_gene: TRBJ1-1
abundance: few
d_gene: .
CDR3aa: CASSHNEGNTEAFF
CDR3nt: TGTGCCAGCAGCCACAACGAGGGGAACACTGAAGCTTTCTTT

v_gene: TRBV6-2/TRBV6-3
j_gene: TRBJ2-7
abundance: many
d_gene: TRBD1
CDR3aa: CASSYHPGGISYEQYF
CDR3nt: TGTGCCAGCAGTTACCATCCAGGGGGCATCTCCTACGAGCAGTACTTC

v_gene: TRBV11-2
j_gene: TRBJ2-5
abundance: .
d_gene: .
CDR3aa: CASNRISYQETQYF
CDR3nt: TGTGCCAGCAATAGGATCAGTTACCAAGAGACCCAGTACTTC

v_gene: TRBV7-6
j_gene: TRBJ2-5
abundance: .
d_gene: .
CDR3aa: CASSLPYETQYF
CDR3nt: TGTGCCAGCAGCTTACCGTATGAGACCCAGTACTTC

v_gene: TRBV12-3/TRBV12-4
j_gene: TRBJ1-5
abundance: .
d_gene: .
CDR3aa: CASSLGQSLGKPQHF
CDR3nt: TGTGCCAGCAGTTTAGGACAGTCGCTGGGAAAGCCCCAGCATTTT

v_gene: TRBV5-1
j_gene: TRBJ1-6
abundance: few
d_gene: TRBD1
CDR3aa: CASSLGRDRGYNSPLHF
CDR3nt: TGCGCCAGCAGCTTGGGGCGTGACAGGGGCTATAATTCACCCCTCCACTTT

v_gene: TRBV12-3/TRBV12-4
j_gene: TRBJ2-3
abundance: few
d_gene: .
CDR3aa: CASSPEGWQSTDTQYF
CDR3nt: TGTGCCAGCAGCCCTGAGGGCTGGCAGAGCACAGATACGCAGTATTTT

v_gene: TRBV4-2
j_gene: TRBJ2-1
abundance: few
d_gene: TRBD2
CDR3aa: CASSPILAGVGNEQFF
CDR3nt: TGTGCCAGCAGCCCGATTCTAGCGGGGGTGGGTAATGAGCAGTTCTTC

v_gene: TRBV6-5
j_gene: TRBJ1-3
abundance: few
d_gene: .
CDR3aa: CASSQRPPRENTIYF
CDR3nt: TGTGCCAGCAGCCAGCGGCCCCCAAGGGAAAACACCATATATTTT

v_gene: TRBV5-5
j_gene: TRBJ1-4
abundance: .
d_gene: .
CDR3aa: CASSWGGRLEEKLFF
CDR3nt: TGTGCCAGCAGCTGGGGAGGCAGGCTAGAAGAAAAACTGTTTTTT

v_gene: TRBV6-5
j_gene: TRBJ2-4
abundance: .
d_gene: TRBD1
CDR3aa: CASSLQGGIWDIQYF
CDR3nt: TGTGCCAGCAGTCTCCAAGGGGGCATATGGGACATTCAGTACTTC

v_gene: TRBV12-3/TRBV12-4
j_gene: TRBJ2-5
abundance: many
d_gene: .
CDR3aa: CASSLFGETQYF
CDR3nt: TGTGCCAGCAGTTTATTCGGAGAGACCCAGTACTTC

v_gene: TRBV5-5
j_gene: TRBJ2-6
abundance: few
d_gene: .
CDR3aa: CASSLVPGSSGANVLTF
CDR3nt: TGTGCCAGCAGCTTGGTCCCAGGCAGCTCTGGGGCCAACGTCCTGACTTTC

v_gene: TRBV28
j_gene: TRBJ2-1
abundance: few
d_gene: TRBD2
CDR3aa: CASSLDPGGGYNEQFF
CDR3nt: TGTGCCAGCAGTTTAGACCCAGGCGGGGGGTACAATGAGCAGTTCTTC

v_gene: TRBV12-3/TRBV12-4
j_gene: TRBJ1-1
abundance: many
d_gene: TRBD1
CDR3aa: CASSLTGGGNTEAFF
CDR3nt: TGTGCCAGCAGTTTGACAGGGGGCGGGAACACTGAAGCTTTCTTT

v_gene: TRBV7-2
j_gene: TRBJ2-7
abundance: .
d_gene: TRBD1
CDR3aa: CASSVTGGLAYEQYF
CDR3nt: TGTGCCAGCAGCGTAACAGGGGGGTTAGCCTACGAGCAGTACTTC

v_gene: TRBV5-4
j_gene: TRBJ2-3
abundance: many
d_gene: .
CDR3aa: CASSIADTQYF
CDR3nt: TGTGCCAGCAGCATCGCAGATACGCAGTATTTT

v_gene: TRBV23-1
j_gene: TRBJ2-3
abundance: few
d_gene: TRBD1
CDR3aa: CASPTLQGATDTQYF
CDR3nt: TGCGCCAGCCCCACACTACAGGGGGCGACAGATACGCAGTATTTT

v_gene: TRBV5-1
j_gene: TRBJ1-5
abundance: few
d_gene: TRBD1
CDR3aa: CASSPGQGMESNQPQHF
CDR3nt: TGCGCCAGCAGCCCCGGACAGGGGATGGAAAGCAATCAGCCCCAGCATTTT

v_gene: TRBV2
j_gene: TRBJ1-6
abundance: once
d_gene: .
CDR3aa: CASSDSVRGGNSPLHF
CDR3nt: TGTGCCAGCAGTGACTCTGTCAGGGGTGGTAATTCACCCCTCCACTTT

v_gene: TRBV5-5
j_gene: TRBJ2-7
abundance: .
d_gene: TRBD2
CDR3aa: CASSLILAGAGYPFF
CDR3nt: TGTGCCAGCAGCTTGATATTAGCGGGGGCCGGGTACCCCTTCTTC

v_gene: TRBV5-1
j_gene: TRBJ2-7
abundance: .
d_gene: TRBD1
CDR3aa: CASSFRDRDWKSYEQYF
CDR3nt: TGCGCCAGCAGCTTCCGGGACAGGGATTGGAAATCCTACGAGCAGTACTTC

v_gene: TRBV6-1
j_gene: TRBJ2-3
abundance: few
d_gene: .
CDR3aa: CASNRDYTQYF
CDR3nt: TGTGCCAGCAATCGGGACTATACGCAGTATTTT

v_gene: TRBV7-9
j_gene: TRBJ2-1
abundance: few
d_gene: TRBD2
CDR3aa: CASSLGSGDVYNEQFF
CDR3nt: TGTGCCAGCAGCTTAGGTAGCGGGGACGTCTACAATGAGCAGTTCTTC

v_gene: TRBV5-1
j_gene: TRBJ2-3
abundance: .
d_gene: TRBD1
CDR3aa: CASRQGAGADTQYF
CDR3nt: TGCGCCAGCAGACAGGGGGCAGGAGCAGATACGCAGTATTTT

v_gene: TRBV7-2
j_gene: TRBJ2-3
abundance: few
d_gene: .
CDR3aa: CASSGGVAPDTQYF
CDR3nt: TGTGCCAGCAGCGGAGGGGTAGCGCCAGATACGCAGTATTTT

v_gene: TRBV6-6
j_gene: TRBJ1-1
abundance: .
d_gene: TRBD1
CDR3aa: CASSWTGRNTEAFF
CDR3nt: TGTGCCAGCAGTTGGACAGGGAGGAACACTGAAGCTTTCTTT

v_gene: TRBV5-6
j_gene: TRBJ1-1
abundance: few
d_gene: TRBD1
CDR3aa: CASSPGQGIRTEAFF
CDR3nt: TGTGCCAGCAGCCCCGGACAGGGGATAAGGACTGAAGCTTTCTTT